Detailed here is one TCR beta chain. This record comes from a study of blood T cell repertoires in COVID-19. Overall study: Samples came from the United States, Italy and Spain, spanning acute and convalescent COVID-19.

The protocol was immunoSEQ multiplex PCR, while the TCRdb copy is restricted to in-frame clones and leaves out a portion. In the table there are under 45,000 clones, 65% to 85% of which are singletons. The CDR3 is 14 residues long. The trim removed 4 bases at V and 9 bases at J, leaving 6 bases unmatched. The germline gives CDR1 LGHDT, CDR2 YNNKEL (reference sequence). The clonotype comes from a man between 70 and 80 years old with COVID-19, enrolled during active disease. This chain connects TRBV3-1 (or the pseudogene TRBV3-2) to TRBJ1-6; 7 bases line up with TRBD1. The sample consisted of peripheral blood. The CDR3 here is CASSPDRDSSPLHF. The CDR3 DNA is TGTGCCAGCAGCCCCGACAGGGATAGTTCACCCCTCCACTTT.